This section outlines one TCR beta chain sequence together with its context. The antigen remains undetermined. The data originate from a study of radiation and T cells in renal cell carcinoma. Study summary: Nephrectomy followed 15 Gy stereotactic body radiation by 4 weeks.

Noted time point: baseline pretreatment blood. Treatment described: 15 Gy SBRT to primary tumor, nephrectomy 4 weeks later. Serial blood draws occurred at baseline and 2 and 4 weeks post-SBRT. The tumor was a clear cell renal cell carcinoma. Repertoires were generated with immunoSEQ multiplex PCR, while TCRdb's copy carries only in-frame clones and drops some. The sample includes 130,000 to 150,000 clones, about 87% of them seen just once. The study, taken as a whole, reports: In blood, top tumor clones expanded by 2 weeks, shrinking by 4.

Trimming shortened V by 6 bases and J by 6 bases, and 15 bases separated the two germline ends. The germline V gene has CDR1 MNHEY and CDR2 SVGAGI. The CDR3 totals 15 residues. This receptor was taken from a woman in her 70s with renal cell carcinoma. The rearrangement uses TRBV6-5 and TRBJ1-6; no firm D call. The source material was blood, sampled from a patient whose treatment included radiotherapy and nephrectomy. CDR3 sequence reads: CASRAIGVPNSPLHF. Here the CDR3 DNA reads TGTGCCAGCAGGGCCATCGGGGTGCCTAATTCACCCCTCCACTTT.